The 5 T cell receptor beta chains reported below all come from one sample, sequenced in a study of shared T cell receptors in the human thymus. Clones were read by immunoSEQ multiplex PCR, and TCRdb kept only the in-frame ones, dropping some. The sample contains 640,000 or so clones, about 87% of which appear only once. Separately, the same data were catalogued under a study of human thymus T cells.

The specimen was thymocytes. The source is a boy in the first two years of life with a congenital heart defect.

The CDR3 DNA sequence: TGTGCCAGCAGTTTAGCCCGGGACAGGGTGGGCACTGAAGCTTTCTTT. It translates to CASSLARDRVGTEAFF. The J gene is TRBJ1-1, the V gene TRBV27; 9 bases match TRBD1. CDR1 and CDR2 (germline): MNHEY, SMNVEV (reference sequence). Unmatched junction bases numbered 8, after V lost 2 bases and J lost 4 bases. The CDR3 is 16 residues long.

The chain couples TRBV14 to TRBJ1-1; D is perhaps TRBD1 (5 bases). Germline CDR1 is SGHDN and CDR2 is FVKESK. Trimming shortened V by 5 bases and J by 1 base, and 17 bases separated the two germline ends. CDR3 size: 16 residues. The CDR3 loop reads CASSYRQGRWNTEAFF. In DNA, the CDR3 is TGTGCCAGCAGCTATAGGCAGGGTAGATGGAACACTGAAGCTTTCTTT. Complete variable domain (other parts from reference TRBV14 and TRBJ1-1): EAGVTQFPSHSVIEKGQTVTLRCDPISGHDNLYWYRRVMGKEIKFLLHFVKESKQDESGMPNNRFLAERTGGTYSTLKVQPAELEDSGVYFCASSYRQGRWNTEAFFGQGTRLTVV.

This clone was counted a single time. This chain uses TRBV19 with TRBJ2-7, with 8 bases lining up with TRBD1. Losses at the gene ends were 10 bases for V and 1 base for J; bases not matched to a gene: 15. CDR1 is LNHDA, CDR2 SQIVND, per germline (reference sequence). This CDR3 contains 16 residues. CDR3: CATLLFRDRTSYEQYF. CDR3 sequence (DNA): TGTGCCACCTTACTATTCCGGGACAGGACTTCCTACGAGCAGTACTTC.

The genes are TRBV4-3 and TRBJ2-7; D possibly corresponds to TRBD2 (6 bases). Trimming stripped 0 bases from V and 6 bases from J, with 9 bases between. From germline, CDR1 is LGHNA and CDR2 YSLEER. The CDR3 is made up of 13 amino acids. CDR3 protein: CASSQETGAEQYF. CDR3 in DNA: TGCGCCAGCAGCCAAGAAACGGGAGCCGAGCAGTACTTC.

The chain joins TRBV28 to TRBJ1-1; 10 bases match TRBD1. J lost 2 bases, V lost 6 bases, and 18 bases had no gene match. Per the germline V gene, CDR1 is MDHEN and CDR2 is SYDVKM. The length of the CDR3 is 19 residues. This chain's CDR3 is CASSLGNRDRGLSNTEAFF. The CDR3 DNA sequence: TGTGCCAGCAGCCTAGGGAACCGGGACAGGGGTTTATCCAACACTGAAGCTTTCTTT.